This T cell receptor beta chain originates from a study of response to subunit inactivated influenza vaccine. The study's findings and limits: The authors put forward the suggestion that each seasonal influenza vaccination may bring in only a limited number of new T cells.

Only a few counts were recorded for this clonotype. Its antigen remains unknown. Each CDR3 protein gets one entry after TCRdb re-called the RT-PCR reads with MiXCR. Here the sample spans 800,000 to 1,000,000 distinct CDR3 sequences, over 20% being singletons. Germline V lookup: CDR1 SGDLS, CDR2 YYNGEE. This CDR3 contains 15 residues. V was pared by 4 bases and J by 7 bases, with 15 bases between. The TCR comes from a man aged 50 or older who received an inactivated influenza vaccine. The specimen comprised PBMCs from blood, sampled roughly 5 days after vaccination. The chain couples TRBV9 to TRBJ1-6, with a tentative D call TRBD1 (6 bases). The CDR3: CASSSRQAQNSPLHF. CDR3 DNA: TGTGCCAGCAGCAGCAGACAGGCGCAGAATTCACCCCTCCACTTT.